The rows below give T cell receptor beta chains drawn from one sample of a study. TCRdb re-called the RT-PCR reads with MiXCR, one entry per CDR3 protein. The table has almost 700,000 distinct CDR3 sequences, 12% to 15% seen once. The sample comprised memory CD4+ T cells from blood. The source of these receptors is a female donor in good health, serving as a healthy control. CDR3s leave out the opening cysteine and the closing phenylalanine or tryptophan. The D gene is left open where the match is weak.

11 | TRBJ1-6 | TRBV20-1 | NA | SATQGGDSPLH
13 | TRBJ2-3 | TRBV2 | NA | ASVLRVRSTDTQY
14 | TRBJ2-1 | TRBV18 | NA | ASSLPGTYSYNEQF
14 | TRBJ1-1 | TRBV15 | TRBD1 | ATSRPPGQGDAEAF
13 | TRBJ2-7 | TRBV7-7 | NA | ASSLRVGGPYEQY
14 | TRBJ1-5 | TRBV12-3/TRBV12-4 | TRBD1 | ASSPSPDRAGQPQH
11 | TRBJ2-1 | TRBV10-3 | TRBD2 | AIRGLAALGQF
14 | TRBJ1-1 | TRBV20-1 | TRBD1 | SAILIGTGRNTEAF
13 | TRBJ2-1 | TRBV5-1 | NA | ASRSRGSDDNEQF
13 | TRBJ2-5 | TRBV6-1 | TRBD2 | ASSGTSGSKETQY
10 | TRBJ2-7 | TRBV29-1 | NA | SVELNRVVRY
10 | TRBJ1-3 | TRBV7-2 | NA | ASSLDLQNWD
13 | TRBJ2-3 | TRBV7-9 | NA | ASSSGGRYTDTQY
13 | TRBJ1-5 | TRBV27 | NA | ASSLKGNSNQPQH
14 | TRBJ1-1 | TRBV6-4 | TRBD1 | ASSPQPGTGNTEAF
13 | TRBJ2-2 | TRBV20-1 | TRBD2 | SAILLTSGIRELF
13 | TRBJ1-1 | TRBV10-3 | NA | AIKRGGAGDTEAF
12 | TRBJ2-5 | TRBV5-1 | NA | ASSLDLPPATQY
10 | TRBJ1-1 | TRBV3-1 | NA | ASSLGPAEAF
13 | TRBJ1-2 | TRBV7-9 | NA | ASSFKSGSNYGYT
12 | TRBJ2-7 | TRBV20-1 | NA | SAREERNRGEQY
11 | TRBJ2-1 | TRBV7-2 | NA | ASSGRLDGEQF
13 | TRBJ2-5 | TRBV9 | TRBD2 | ASSVEGRVVETQY
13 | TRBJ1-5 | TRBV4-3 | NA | ASSPQQGMNQPQH
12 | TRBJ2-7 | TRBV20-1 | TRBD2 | SASPPSGRYEQY